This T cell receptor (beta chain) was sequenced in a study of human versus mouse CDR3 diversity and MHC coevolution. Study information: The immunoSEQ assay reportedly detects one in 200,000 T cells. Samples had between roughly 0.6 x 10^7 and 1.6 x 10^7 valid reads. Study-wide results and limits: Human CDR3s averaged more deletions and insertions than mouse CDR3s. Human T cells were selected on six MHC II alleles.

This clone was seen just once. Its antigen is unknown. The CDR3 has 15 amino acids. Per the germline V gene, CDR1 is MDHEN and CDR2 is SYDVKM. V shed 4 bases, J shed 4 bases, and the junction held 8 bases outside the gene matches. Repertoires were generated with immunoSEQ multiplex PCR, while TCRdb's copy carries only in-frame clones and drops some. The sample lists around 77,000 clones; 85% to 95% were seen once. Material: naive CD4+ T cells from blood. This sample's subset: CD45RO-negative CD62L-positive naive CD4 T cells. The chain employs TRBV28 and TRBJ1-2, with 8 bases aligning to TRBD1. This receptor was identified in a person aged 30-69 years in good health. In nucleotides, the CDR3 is TGTGCCAGCAGTTCGCCGATAGGACAGGGCTATGGCTACACCTTC. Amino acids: CASSSPIGQGYGYTF.